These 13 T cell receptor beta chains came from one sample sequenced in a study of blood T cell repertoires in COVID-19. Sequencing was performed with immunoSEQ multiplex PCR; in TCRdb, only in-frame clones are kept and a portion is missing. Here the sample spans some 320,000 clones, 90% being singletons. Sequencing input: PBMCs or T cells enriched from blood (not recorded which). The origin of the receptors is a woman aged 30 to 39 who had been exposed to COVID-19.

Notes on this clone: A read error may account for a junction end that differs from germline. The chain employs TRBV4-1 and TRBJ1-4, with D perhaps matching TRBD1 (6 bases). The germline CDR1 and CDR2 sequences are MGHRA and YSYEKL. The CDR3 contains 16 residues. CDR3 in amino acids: CASSEPSGTTNEKLFF. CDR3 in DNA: TGCGCCAGCAGCGAACCTTCCGGGACAACGAATGAAAAACTGTTTTTT.

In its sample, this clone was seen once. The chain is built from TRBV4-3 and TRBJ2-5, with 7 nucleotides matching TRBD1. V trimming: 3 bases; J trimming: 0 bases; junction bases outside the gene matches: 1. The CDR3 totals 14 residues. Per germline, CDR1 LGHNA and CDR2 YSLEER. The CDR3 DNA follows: TGCGCCAGCAGCCAGGACAGGTACCAAGAGACCCAGTACTTC. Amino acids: CASSQDRYQETQYF.

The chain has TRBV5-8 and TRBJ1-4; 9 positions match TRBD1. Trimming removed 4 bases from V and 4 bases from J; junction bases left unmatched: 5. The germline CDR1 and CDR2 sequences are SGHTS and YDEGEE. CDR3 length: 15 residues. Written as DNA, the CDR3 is TGTGCCAGCAGCCTACAGGGGGCTGGTAATGAAAAACTGTTTTTT. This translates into CASSLQGAGNEKLFF.

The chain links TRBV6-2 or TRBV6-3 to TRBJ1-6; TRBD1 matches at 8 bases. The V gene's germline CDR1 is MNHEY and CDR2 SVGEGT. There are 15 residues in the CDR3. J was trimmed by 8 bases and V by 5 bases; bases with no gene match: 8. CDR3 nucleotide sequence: TGTGCCAGCAGTCCGCGACAGGGGTATTATTCACCCCTCCACTTT. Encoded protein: CASSPRQGYYSPLHF.

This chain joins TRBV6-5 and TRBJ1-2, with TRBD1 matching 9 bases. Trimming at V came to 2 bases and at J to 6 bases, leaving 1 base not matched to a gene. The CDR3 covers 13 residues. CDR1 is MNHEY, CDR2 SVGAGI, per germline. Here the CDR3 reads CASSYNRGHGYTF. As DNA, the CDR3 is TGTGCCAGCAGTTACAACAGGGGGCATGGCTACACCTTC.

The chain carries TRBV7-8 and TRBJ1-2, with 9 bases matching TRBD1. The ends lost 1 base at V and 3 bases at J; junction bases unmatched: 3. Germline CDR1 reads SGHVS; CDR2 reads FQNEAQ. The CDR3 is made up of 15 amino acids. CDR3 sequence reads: CASSLGQGGDYGYTF. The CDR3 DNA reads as TGTGCCAGCAGCTTAGGACAGGGGGGGGACTATGGCTACACCTTC.

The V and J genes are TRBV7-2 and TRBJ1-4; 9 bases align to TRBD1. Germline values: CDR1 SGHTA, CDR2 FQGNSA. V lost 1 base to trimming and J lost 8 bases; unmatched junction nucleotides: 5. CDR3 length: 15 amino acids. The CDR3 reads CASSLEQGAGEKLFF. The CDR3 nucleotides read TGTGCCAGCAGCTTAGAACAGGGGGCCGGCGAAAAACTGTTTTTT.

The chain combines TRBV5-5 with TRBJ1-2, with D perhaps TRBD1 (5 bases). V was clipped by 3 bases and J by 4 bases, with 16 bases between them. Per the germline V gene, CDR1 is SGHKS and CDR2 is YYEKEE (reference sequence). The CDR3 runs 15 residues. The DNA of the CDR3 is TGTGCCAGCAGCTCGTCGTCAGGGAGGAGCTATGGCTACACCTTC. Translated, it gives CASSSSSGRSYGYTF.

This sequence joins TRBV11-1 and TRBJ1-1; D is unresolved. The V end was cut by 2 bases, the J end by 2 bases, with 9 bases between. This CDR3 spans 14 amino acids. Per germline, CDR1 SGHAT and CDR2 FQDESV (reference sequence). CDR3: CASSLWTGNTEAFF. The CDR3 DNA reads TGTGCCAGCAGCTTATGGACGGGAAACACTGAAGCTTTCTTT. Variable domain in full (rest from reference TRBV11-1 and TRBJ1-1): EAEVAQSPRYKITEKSQAVAFWCDPISGHATLYWYRQILGQGPELLVQFQDESVVDDSQLPKDRFSAERLKGVDSTLKIQPAELGDSAMYLCASSLWTGNTEAFFGQGTRLTVV.

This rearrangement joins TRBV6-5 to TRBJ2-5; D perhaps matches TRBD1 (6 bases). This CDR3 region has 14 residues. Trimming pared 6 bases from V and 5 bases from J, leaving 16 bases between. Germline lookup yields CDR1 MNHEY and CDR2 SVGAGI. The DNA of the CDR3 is TGTGCCAGCAGCCGCTTCGGGACAAGTGAGACCCAGTACTTC. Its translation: CASSRFGTSETQYF.

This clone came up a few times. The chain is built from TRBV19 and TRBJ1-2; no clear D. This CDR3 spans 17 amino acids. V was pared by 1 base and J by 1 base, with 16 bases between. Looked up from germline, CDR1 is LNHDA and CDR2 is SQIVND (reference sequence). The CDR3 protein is CASSIAYGGTLNYGYTF. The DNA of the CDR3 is TGTGCCAGTAGTATAGCGTACGGAGGAACCCTTAACTATGGCTACACCTTC.

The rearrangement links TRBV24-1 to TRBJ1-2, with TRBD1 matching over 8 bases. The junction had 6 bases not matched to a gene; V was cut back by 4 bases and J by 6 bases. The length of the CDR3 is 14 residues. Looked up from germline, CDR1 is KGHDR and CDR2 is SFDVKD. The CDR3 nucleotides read TGTGCCACCAGTGACTCGGACAGGGTGGATGGCTACACCTTC. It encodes CATSDSDRVDGYTF.

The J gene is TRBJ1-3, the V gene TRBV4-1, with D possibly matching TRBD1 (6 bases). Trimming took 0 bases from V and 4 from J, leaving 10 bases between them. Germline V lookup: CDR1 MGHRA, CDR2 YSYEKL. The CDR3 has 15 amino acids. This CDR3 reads CASSQDRGAGNTIYF. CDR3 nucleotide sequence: TGCGCCAGCAGCCAAGACAGGGGAGCAGGAAACACCATATATTTT.